The 32 T cell receptor beta chains presented below share a single source sample, sequenced in a study of blood T cell repertoires in COVID-19. Profiled with immunoSEQ multiplex PCR; TCRdb holds only in-frame clones, not every one. This sample yields approximately 500,000 clones, of which approximately 92% are seen a single time; roughly 0.84% belongs to the top ten. Sequencing was done on a sample of peripheral blood. All receptors derive from a man aged 18 to 30 with COVID-19, enrolled during active disease.

This clone was found a few times. The chain is built from TRBV2 and TRBJ2-7; the match to TRBD2 covers 11 bases. Trimming removed 6 bases from V and 2 bases from J; junction bases left unmatched: 9. Germline CDR1 SNHLY, CDR2 FYNNEI. The CDR3 consists of 16 residues. The CDR3 coding sequence is TGTGCCAGCAGCCAAGGGACTAGCGGAGGGCCCTACGAGCAGTACTTC. Protein sequence: CASSQGTSGGPYEQYF.

The J gene is TRBJ2-3, the V gene TRBV9; 11 bases align to TRBD2. J lost 5 bases, V lost 3 bases, and 2 bases had no gene match. The CDR3 has 14 residues. CDR1 and CDR2 (germline): SGDLS, YYNGEE. CDR3 amino acids: CASSAGLAVDTQYF. CDR3 coding DNA: TGTGCCAGCAGCGCGGGACTAGCGGTAGATACGCAGTATTTT.

As regards this clone: Other DNA sequences from this sample encode an identical CDR3 as well. V and J are TRBV5-1 and TRBJ2-2; 11 nucleotides line up with TRBD2. This CDR3 is built from 16 residues. Losses at the gene ends were 5 bases for V and 0 bases for J; bases not matched to a gene: 3. Germline CDR1 and CDR2: SGHRS and YFSETQ. Here the CDR3 reads CASSSTSGANTGELFF. The CDR3 nucleotides are TGCGCCAGCAGTTCGACTAGCGGGGCGAACACCGGGGAGCTGTTTTTT.

J is TRBJ1-5 and V is TRBV6-5; TRBD1 matches at 8 bases. This CDR3 spans 14 amino acids. V gave up 6 bases and J gave up 3 bases; unmatched junction bases: 4. The germline gives CDR1 MNHEY, CDR2 SVGAGI. The CDR3 DNA sequence: TGTGCCAGCAGGGGACAGGACCTCAATCAGCCCCAGCATTTT. It codes for CASRGQDLNQPQHF.

V and J are TRBV19 and TRBJ1-2; the D gene is possibly TRBD1 (5 bases). The CDR3 loop spans 13 amino acids. V was clipped by 7 bases and J by 7 bases, with 16 bases between them. Germline V lookup: CDR1 LNHDA, CDR2 SQIVND (reference sequence). CDR3 in DNA: TGTGCCAGTACCAGCGGGACGGTTCTTGGCTACACCTTC. It yields the protein CASTSGTVLGYTF.

This clone was detected only once. The chain has TRBV7-9 and TRBJ1-1; D gene unclear. Germline-derived CDR1 and CDR2 are SEHNR and FQNEAQ (reference sequence). Trimming took off 2 bases at V and 5 bases at J, with 15 bases between the two ends. The CDR3 loop spans 15 amino acids. Here the CDR3 DNA reads TGTGCCAGCAGCTTATGGTTGCAGGTCGAGACTGAAGCTTTCTTT. Its translation is CASSLWLQVETEAFF.

This chain links TRBV13 with TRBJ2-1; weak D call: TRBD2 (6 bases). The CDR3 spans 16 residues. The germline V gene encodes CDR1 PRHDT and CDR2 FYEKMQ (reference sequence). Trimming took off 5 bases at V and 0 bases at J, with 14 bases between the two ends. The CDR3 DNA follows: TGTGCCAGCAGCCCCCCCGGGACTGGCTCCTACAATGAGCAGTTCTTC. Translated: CASSPPGTGSYNEQFF.

The gene calls are TRBV5-4 and TRBJ2-3; 7 positions agree with TRBD1. The CDR3 is 14 amino acids. Germline loops: CDR1 SGHNT, CDR2 YYREEE (reference sequence). With V trimmed by 4 bases and J by 5 bases, 7 bases remained unmatched. CDR3 nucleotides: TGTGCCAGCAGCCCAGGGACAGAACGAGATACGCAGTATTTT. Amino acids: CASSPGTERDTQYF.

Only a few counts were recorded for this clone. This sequence joins TRBV7-9 and TRBJ1-1; TRBD1 might be the D (5 bases). Germline V gives CDR1 SEHNR, CDR2 FQNEAQ (reference sequence). The CDR3 extends over 14 amino acids. Trimming removed 6 bases from V and 4 bases from J, with 15 bases in between. CDR3 nucleotide sequence: TGTGCCAGCAGTAATCAGGGTGGTGTCACTGAAGCTTTCTTT. It translates to CASSNQGGVTEAFF.

V is TRBV11-2 and J is TRBJ2-1; TRBD1 aligns across 9 bases. The trim removed 4 bases at V and 5 bases at J, leaving 6 bases unmatched. This CDR3 has 15 amino acids. Germline CDR1 reads SGHAT; CDR2 reads FQNNGV. CDR3 protein: CASSSGQGSHNEQFF. CDR3 bases: TGTGCCAGCAGCTCCGGACAGGGGTCTCACAATGAGCAGTTCTTC.

V usage is TRBV3-1 (or the pseudogene TRBV3-2) and J usage is TRBJ2-2; D is perhaps TRBD1 (6 bases). The germline CDR1 and CDR2 sequences are LGHDT and YNNKEL (reference sequence). The CDR3 is 16 amino acids. V lost 3 bases and J 1 base, leaving 12 bases between the germline ends. CDR3 sequence: CASSQHQTGNTGELFF. As DNA, the CDR3 is TGTGCCAGCAGCCAGCATCAGACAGGGAACACCGGGGAGCTGTTTTTT.

The chain recombines TRBV5-6 with TRBJ1-1; D is ambiguous. CDR3 length equals 15 residues. Trimming left V 0 bases short and J 0 bases short, with 9 bases between. The germline gives CDR1 SGHDT, CDR2 YYEEEE. The CDR3 here is CASSLETGLNTEAFF. DNA for the CDR3: TGTGCCAGCAGCTTGGAAACGGGGTTGAACACTGAAGCTTTCTTT.

This CDR3 reads CATSDPPGELFF. In DNA, the CDR3 is TGTGCCACCAGTGACCCCCCAGGGGAGCTGTTTTTT. The V call is TRBV24-1, the J call TRBJ2-2; D remains unclear. The CDR3 loop spans 12 amino acids. V lost 4 bases, J lost 8 bases, and 7 bases lay in between. Germline loops: CDR1 KGHDR, CDR2 SFDVKD.

CDR3 in amino acids: CASSDEGQGNGEQYF. DNA of the CDR3: TGTGCCAGCAGTGACGAAGGACAGGGGAACGGGGAGCAGTACTTC. The rearrangement joins TRBV2 to TRBJ2-7; TRBD1 matches at 9 bases. The CDR3 covers 15 residues. Germline V gene sequence: CDR1 SNHLY, CDR2 FYNNEI. The junction had 10 bases not matched to a gene; V was cut back by 3 bases and J by 7 bases.

This clone was counted between two and nine times. V gene TRBV5-1 combines with J gene TRBJ2-2; 7 positions agree with TRBD1. V lost 0 bases and J lost 1; bases outside the gene matches: 6. The CDR3 has 17 residues. CDR1 is SGHRS and CDR2 is YFSETQ in the germline V gene. The CDR3 sequence: CASSLATGTVNTGELFF. DNA for the CDR3: TGCGCCAGCAGCTTGGCTACCGGGACAGTGAACACCGGGGAGCTGTTTTTT.

This clone has a handful of counts. J is TRBJ2-7 and V is TRBV7-9; D is unclear. This CDR3 is 13 amino acids long. Trimming took 5 bases from V and 0 from J, leaving 8 bases between them. Germline-derived CDR1 and CDR2 are SEHNR and FQNEAQ (reference sequence). The CDR3 DNA follows: TGTGCCAGCAGCCTGAGTAGCTCCTACGAGCAGTACTTC. It translates to CASSLSSSYEQYF.

This clone was counted once. V gene TRBV21-1 combines with J gene TRBJ2-1; no check of the table's D call, TRBD1, against the DNA was made. TRBV21-1 is assigned pseudogene status. The CDR3 consists of 14 residues. The CDR3 sequence: CASSKLQISNEQFF. The CDR3 DNA follows: TGTGCCAGCAGCAAATTACAGATTTCCAATGAGCAGTTCTTC.

The gene calls are TRBV19 and TRBJ2-5, with TRBD2 matching over 11 bases. The germline V gene has CDR1 LNHDA and CDR2 SQIVND (reference sequence). The CDR3 sequence is 18 residues long. V was clipped by 0 bases and J by 0 bases; unmatched bases: 6. CDR3 region: CASSIDLAGGLYQETQYF. CDR3 DNA: TGTGCCAGTAGTATAGACCTAGCGGGGGGACTGTACCAAGAGACCCAGTACTTC. The full variable domain, completed using reference TRBV19 and TRBJ2-5, is DGGITQSPKYLFRKEGQNVTLSCEQNLNHDAMYWYRQDPGQGLRLIYYSQIVNDFQKGDIAEGYSVSREKKESFPLTVTSAQKNPTAFYLCASSIDLAGGLYQETQYFGPGTRLLVL.

V gene TRBV27 combines with J gene TRBJ2-3; unclear D gene. This CDR3 has 15 residues. V was clipped by 8 bases and J by 1 base, with 16 bases between them. Per the germline V gene, CDR1 is MNHEY and CDR2 is SMNVEV (reference sequence). In DNA, the CDR3 is TGTGCCAGCTGCCCCCGAGGATGGCGCACAGATACGCAGTATTTT. It codes for CASCPRGWRTDTQYF.

This chain connects TRBV4-1 to TRBJ2-7; D is uncertain. Germline V lookup: CDR1 MGHRA, CDR2 YSYEKL. V shed 3 bases and J shed 1 base, with 7 bases lying between them. The length of the CDR3 is 13 residues. CDR3 in DNA: TGCGCCAGCAGCCAGACTCCGTCCTACGAGCAGTACTTC. Its translation: CASSQTPSYEQYF.

The rearrangement joins TRBV7-9 to TRBJ2-5, with 8 bases aligning to TRBD1. CDR1 and CDR2 (germline): SEHNR, FQNEAQ (reference sequence). There are 14 residues in the CDR3. V shed 5 bases, J shed 7 bases, and the junction held 9 bases outside the gene matches. CDR3 nucleotides: TGTGCCAGCAGCCCGACAGGGGTCTTCGGGACCCAGTACTTC. It codes for CASSPTGVFGTQYF.

This clone came up once. In DNA, the CDR3 is TGTGCCAGCAGCCCCCTCGCGGACAGCGCCCACGAGCAGTACTTC. Translated, it gives CASSPLADSAHEQYF. The chain recombines TRBV3-1 (or the pseudogene TRBV3-2) with TRBJ2-7; tentative D call: TRBD1 (6 bases). This CDR3 is built from 15 residues. The ends were cut back, 4 bases at V and 5 bases at J, with 18 bases in the middle. Germline V lookup: CDR1 LGHDT, CDR2 YNNKEL (reference sequence).

V is TRBV27 and J is TRBJ2-1, with D possibly TRBD2 on 5 matching bases. CDR1 and CDR2 from the germline V gene are MNHEY and SMNVEV (reference sequence). The CDR3 has 13 amino acids. The V end was cut by 4 bases, the J end by 8 bases, with 12 bases between. The CDR3 sequence is CASSSLRGYEQFF. The CDR3 DNA reads TGTGCCAGCAGTTCCCTACGGGGTTATGAGCAGTTCTTC.

The CDR3 nucleotides are TGTGCCAGTAGTATGACAGGGGGCTTAGAGACCCAGTACTTC. This sequence encodes CASSMTGGLETQYF. The chain joins TRBV19 to TRBJ2-5, with TRBD1 matching 10 bases. This CDR3 comprises 14 residues. From germline, CDR1 is LNHDA and CDR2 SQIVND (reference sequence). J gave up 4 bases and V 3 bases, and 2 bases lay outside the gene matches.

The genes are TRBV5-3 and TRBJ2-7; 14 bases are shared with TRBD2. TRBV5-3 is filed as an ORF, its function uncertain. There are 15 residues in the CDR3. The ends lost 4 bases at V and 5 bases at J; junction bases unmatched: 5. The DNA of the CDR3 is TGTGCCAGAAGCAAGACTAGCGGGAGGGCCCACGAGCAGTACTTC. Its protein product is CARSKTSGRAHEQYF.

The V and J genes are TRBV19 and TRBJ2-1; 8 positions agree with TRBD2. Germline CDR1 is LNHDA and CDR2 is SQIVND (reference sequence). The CDR3 has 14 amino acids. Unmatched junction bases numbered 8, after V lost 3 bases and J lost 10 bases. CDR3 nucleotides: TGTGCCAGTAGTATTCCGGGAGGGGTTCTGGAGCAGTTCTTC. Protein sequence: CASSIPGGVLEQFF.

The genes are TRBV6-5 and TRBJ1-2; D is possibly TRBD1 (6 bases). The V and J ends lost 6 bases and 2 bases respectively, with 10 bases between them. The CDR3 loop spans 13 amino acids. CDR1 is MNHEY and CDR2 is SVGAGI in the germline V gene. The CDR3 DNA sequence: TGTGCCAGCAGCCGGACAGTGAACTATGGCTACACCTTC. Protein product: CASSRTVNYGYTF.

V gene TRBV27 combines with J gene TRBJ2-1; 8 bases match TRBD2. This CDR3 has 21 residues. V was pared by 2 bases and J by 4 bases, with 22 bases of the junction left unmatched. Germline V gives CDR1 MNHEY, CDR2 SMNVEV (reference sequence). CDR3 in amino acids: CASSLGGLGPLGAGDYNEQFF. The CDR3 region has the DNA TGTGCCAGCAGTTTAGGGGGCTTGGGACCCCTGGGAGCGGGAGATTACAATGAGCAGTTCTTC.

This clone showed up just once. The chain employs TRBV18 and TRBJ2-7; 12 bases agree with TRBD2. The J segment lost 0 bases and the V segment lost 4 bases, leaving 10 bases of the junction unmatched. Germline CDR1 and CDR2: KGHSH and LQKENI. This CDR3 is built from 18 residues. The DNA for the CDR3 is TGTGCCAGCTCACTCGGTCGGCTAGCGGGAGGGATCTCCTACGAGCAGTACTTC. Amino acid sequence: CASSLGRLAGGISYEQYF.

For this clone: Other DNA sequences in this specimen translate into the identical CDR3. The V gene is TRBV3-1 (or the pseudogene TRBV3-2), the J gene TRBJ2-3; TRBD2 matches 7 bases. CDR1 and CDR2 from the germline V gene are LGHDT and YNNKEL (reference sequence). The CDR3 has 14 residues. Unmatched junction bases numbered 1, after V lost 1 base and J lost 3 bases. The CDR3 DNA is TGTGCCAGCAGCCAAGCCGGGGGGACAGATACGCAGTATTTT. It encodes CASSQAGGTDTQYF.

The V gene is TRBV7-9, the J gene TRBJ2-6; the D gene is possibly TRBD1 (6 bases). Germline V lookup: CDR1 SEHNR, CDR2 FQNEAQ (reference sequence). CDR3 length equals 12 residues. Trimming left V 11 bases short and J 4 bases short, with 9 bases between. This chain's CDR3 is CASGVGANVLTF. CDR3 DNA: TGTGCCTCAGGGGTCGGGGCCAACGTCCTGACTTTC.

The V call is TRBV12-3 or TRBV12-4, the J call TRBJ1-1, with 10 positions matching TRBD1. J gave up 6 bases and V 11 bases, and 6 bases lay outside the gene matches. The CDR3 covers 12 residues. Here the CDR3 reads CAAGTGASEAFF. The CDR3 DNA follows: TGTGCCGCAGGGACAGGGGCTTCTGAAGCTTTCTTT.